This is a list of T cell receptor beta chains from one sample in a study of OX40 agonist ivuxolimab in advanced cancers. Assay: immunoSEQ multiplex PCR; the TCRdb copy retains only in-frame clones and omits some. The sample lists tens of thousands of clones; around 88% were seen once. The sample here was CD4+ or CD8+ T cells sorted from blood, taken in a trial of the OX40 agonist ivuxolimab. The receptors stem from an adult with an advanced solid tumor such as melanoma, head and neck, liver or kidney cancer. Both conserved end residues are part of each CDR3. A D gene is named only where the DNA matches it firmly. Size tells how often a clone was seen (once, few, many) or the class of an expanded clone, and some rows leave it out.

D gene: .; V gene: TRBV27; clone size: .; CDR3 length: 17; J gene: TRBJ2-7; CDR3 DNA: TGTGCCAGCACTCCCCTGGGATGGCCCTCAACCACCTACGAGCAGTACTTC; CDR3 protein: CASTPLGWPSTTYEQYF
D gene: .; V gene: TRBV4-1; clone size: .; CDR3 length: 13; J gene: TRBJ1-1; CDR3 DNA: TGCGCCAGCAGCCCCAGGGAGAACACTGAAGCTTTCTTT; CDR3 protein: CASSPRENTEAFF
D gene: .; V gene: TRBV2; clone size: .; CDR3 length: 12; J gene: TRBJ2-5; CDR3 DNA: TGTGCCAGCAGTTCCCAGGGGGAGACCCAGTACTTC; CDR3 protein: CASSSQGETQYF
D gene: .; V gene: TRBV5-4; clone size: .; CDR3 length: 11; J gene: TRBJ2-3; CDR3 DNA: TGTGCCAGCAGCTTGTCAGATACGCAGTATTTT; CDR3 protein: CASSLSDTQYF
D gene: .; V gene: TRBV6-6; clone size: .; CDR3 length: 12; J gene: TRBJ2-3; CDR3 DNA: TGTGCCAGCAGTTACCTAAAAGATACGCAGTATTTT; CDR3 protein: CASSYLKDTQYF
D gene: .; V gene: TRBV6-1; clone size: .; CDR3 length: 16; J gene: TRBJ2-3; CDR3 DNA: TGTGCCAGCAGTGAATTCGCTAGCTTCAGCACAGATACGCAGTATTTT; CDR3 protein: CASSEFASFSTDTQYF
D gene: .; V gene: TRBV7-8; clone size: .; CDR3 length: 14; J gene: TRBJ2-7; CDR3 DNA: TGTGCCAGCAGCGCCCGGGGAGGGGGCTACGAGCAGTACTTC; CDR3 protein: CASSARGGGYEQYF
D gene: .; V gene: TRBV6-6; clone size: .; CDR3 length: 12; J gene: TRBJ2-5; CDR3 DNA: TGTGCCAGCAGTACGGGCCCGGCAAGCCAGTACTTC; CDR3 protein: CASSTGPASQYF
D gene: .; V gene: TRBV2; clone size: .; CDR3 length: 16; J gene: TRBJ2-5; CDR3 DNA: TGTGCCAGCAGTGAAACGCAACATCTAGTCCAAGAGACCCAGTACTTC; CDR3 protein: CASSETQHLVQETQYF
D gene: .; V gene: TRBV10-3; clone size: once; CDR3 length: 12; J gene: TRBJ2-5; CDR3 DNA: TGTGCCATCAGTGAGGCAGAAGAGACCCAGTACTTC; CDR3 protein: CAISEAEETQYF
D gene: .; V gene: TRBV15; clone size: .; CDR3 length: 17; J gene: TRBJ2-1; CDR3 DNA: TGTGCCACCAGCAGAGATAAGGGGTCGAGCTCCTACAATGAGCAGTTCTTC; CDR3 protein: CATSRDKGSSSYNEQFF
D gene: TRBD2; V gene: TRBV10-2; clone size: .; CDR3 length: 14; J gene: TRBJ2-7; CDR3 DNA: TGCGCCAGCAGGGGGGGGATCCTATCCTACGAGCAGTACTTC; CDR3 protein: CASRGGILSYEQYF
D gene: .; V gene: TRBV14; clone size: .; CDR3 length: 19; J gene: TRBJ2-1; CDR3 DNA: TGTGCCAGCAGCCAAGGACTAGCAGGGAGGGGGACAATGGGAGGTGAGCAGTTCTTC; CDR3 protein: CASSQGLAGRGTMGGEQFF
D gene: TRBD1; V gene: TRBV7-9; clone size: .; CDR3 length: 13; J gene: TRBJ2-5; CDR3 DNA: TGTGCCAGCAGCCTGGGACAGCAAGAGACCCAGTACTTC; CDR3 protein: CASSLGQQETQYF
D gene: TRBD1; V gene: TRBV5-4; clone size: .; CDR3 length: 16; J gene: TRBJ1-1; CDR3 DNA: TGTGCCAGCAGCAAAGGAGGGACAGCGATGAACACTGAAGCTTTCTTT; CDR3 protein: CASSKGGTAMNTEAFF
D gene: TRBD1; V gene: TRBV6-5; clone size: .; CDR3 length: 16; J gene: TRBJ2-6; CDR3 DNA: TGTGCCAGCAGTTACACAGGGGTCTCTGGGGCCAACGTCCTGACTTTC; CDR3 protein: CASSYTGVSGANVLTF
D gene: .; V gene: TRBV2; clone size: .; CDR3 length: 13; J gene: TRBJ1-6; CDR3 DNA: TGTGCCAGCCTCCCGGGGGCCTACCACACCCTCCACTTT; CDR3 protein: CASLPGAYHTLHF
D gene: .; V gene: TRBV5-1; clone size: .; CDR3 length: 14; J gene: TRBJ1-1; CDR3 DNA: TGCGCCAGCACCCCGGGGGGCGGCAACACTGAAGCTTTCTTT; CDR3 protein: CASTPGGGNTEAFF
D gene: TRBD1; V gene: TRBV11-2; clone size: .; CDR3 length: 15; J gene: TRBJ1-5; CDR3 DNA: TGTGCCAGCAGCTCTGGGACAGGGGGCGGACAGCCCCAGCATTTT; CDR3 protein: CASSSGTGGGQPQHF
D gene: TRBD1; V gene: TRBV18; clone size: .; CDR3 length: 15; J gene: TRBJ1-3; CDR3 DNA: TGTGCCAGCTCCCAGACAGGGGTCTCTGGAAACACCATATATTTT; CDR3 protein: CASSQTGVSGNTIYF
D gene: TRBD1; V gene: TRBV12-5; clone size: .; CDR3 length: 13; J gene: TRBJ1-6; CDR3 DNA: TGTGCTAGTGGTTTGGAAGGGGGCTCACCCCTCCACTTT; CDR3 protein: CASGLEGGSPLHF
D gene: .; V gene: TRBV6-1; clone size: .; CDR3 length: 14; J gene: TRBJ1-5; CDR3 DNA: TGTGCCAGCAGTGAAGAAGTAGGGGCTCAGCCCCAGCATTTT; CDR3 protein: CASSEEVGAQPQHF
D gene: .; V gene: TRBV5-1; clone size: once; CDR3 length: 17; J gene: TRBJ2-6; CDR3 DNA: TGCGCCAGCAGCCTACTGGGGGACAACTCTGGGGCCAACGTCCTGACTTTC; CDR3 protein: CASSLLGDNSGANVLTF
D gene: TRBD1; V gene: TRBV7-9; clone size: few; CDR3 length: 14; J gene: TRBJ1-2; CDR3 DNA: TGTGCCAGCAGTTCGGACAGGGAGCTGTTCGGCTACACCTTC; CDR3 protein: CASSSDRELFGYTF
D gene: .; V gene: TRBV18; clone size: few; CDR3 length: 12; J gene: TRBJ1-1; CDR3 DNA: TGTGCCAGCTCACCGGCGAACACTGAAGCTTTCTTT; CDR3 protein: CASSPANTEAFF
D gene: TRBD2; V gene: TRBV28; clone size: .; CDR3 length: 15; J gene: TRBJ2-5; CDR3 DNA: TGTGCCAGCACTCGAGCGGGGGGGCCGCAAGAGACCCAGTACTTC; CDR3 protein: CASTRAGGPQETQYF
D gene: TRBD1; V gene: TRBV9; clone size: .; CDR3 length: 15; J gene: TRBJ2-1; CDR3 DNA: TGTGCCAGCAGCGTAGCTGGGACAGGCTACAATGAGCAGTTCTTC; CDR3 protein: CASSVAGTGYNEQFF